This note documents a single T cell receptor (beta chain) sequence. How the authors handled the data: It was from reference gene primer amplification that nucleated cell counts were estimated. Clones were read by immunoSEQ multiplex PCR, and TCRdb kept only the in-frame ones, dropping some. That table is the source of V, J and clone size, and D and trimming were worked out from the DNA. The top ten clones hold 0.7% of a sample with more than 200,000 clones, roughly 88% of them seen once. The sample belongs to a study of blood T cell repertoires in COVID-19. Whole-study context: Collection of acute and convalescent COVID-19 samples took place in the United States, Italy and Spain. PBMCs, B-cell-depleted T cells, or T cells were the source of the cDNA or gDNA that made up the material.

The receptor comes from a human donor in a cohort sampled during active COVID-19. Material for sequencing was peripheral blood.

As DNA, the CDR3 is TGTGCCAGCAGTTACCAAGGACTAGCGGACTACAATGAGCAGTTCTTC. It encodes CASSYQGLADYNEQFF. This chain connects TRBV6-4 to TRBJ2-1; TRBD2 agrees at 10 bases. The CDR3 is 16 residues long. Germline V CDR1 and CDR2: MRHNA, SNTAGT. V gave up 5 bases and J gave up 3 bases; unmatched junction bases: 7.